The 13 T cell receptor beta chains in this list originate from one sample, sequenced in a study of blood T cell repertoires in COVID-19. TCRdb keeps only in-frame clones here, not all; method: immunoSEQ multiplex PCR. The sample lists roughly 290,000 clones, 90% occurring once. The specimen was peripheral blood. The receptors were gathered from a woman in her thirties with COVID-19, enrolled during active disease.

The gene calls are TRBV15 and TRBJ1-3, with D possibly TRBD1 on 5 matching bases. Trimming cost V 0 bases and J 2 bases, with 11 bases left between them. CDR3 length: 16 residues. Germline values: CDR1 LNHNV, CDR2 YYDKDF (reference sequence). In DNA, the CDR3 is TGTGCCACCAGCAGAGATCGGGGGGGAACTGGAAACACCATATATTTT. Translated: CATSRDRGGTGNTIYF.

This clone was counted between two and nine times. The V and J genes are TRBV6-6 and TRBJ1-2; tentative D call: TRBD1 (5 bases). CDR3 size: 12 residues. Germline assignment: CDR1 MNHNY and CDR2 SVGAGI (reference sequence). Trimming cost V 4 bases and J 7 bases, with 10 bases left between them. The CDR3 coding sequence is TGTGCCAGCAGTTCACAGGTCCTTGGCTACACCTTC. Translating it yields CASSSQVLGYTF.

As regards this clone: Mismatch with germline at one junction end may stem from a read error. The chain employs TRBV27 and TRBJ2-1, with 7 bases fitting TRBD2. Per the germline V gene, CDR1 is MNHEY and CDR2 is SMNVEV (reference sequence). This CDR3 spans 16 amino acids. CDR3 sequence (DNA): TGTGCCAGCCGTTTGGGAGGGAGAAGCTCCTACAATGAGCAGTTCTTC. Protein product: CASRLGGRSSYNEQFF.

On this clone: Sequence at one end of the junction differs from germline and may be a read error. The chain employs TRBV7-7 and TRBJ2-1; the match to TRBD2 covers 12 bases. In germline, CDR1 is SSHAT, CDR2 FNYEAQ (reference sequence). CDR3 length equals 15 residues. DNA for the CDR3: TGTGCTAGCAGTAAGACTAGCGGGAGACAAAATGAGCAGTTCTTC. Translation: CASSKTSGRQNEQFF.

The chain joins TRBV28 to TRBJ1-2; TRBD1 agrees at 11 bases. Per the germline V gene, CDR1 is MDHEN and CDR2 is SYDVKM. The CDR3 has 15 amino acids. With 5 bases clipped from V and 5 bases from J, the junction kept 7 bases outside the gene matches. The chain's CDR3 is CASSLGGTGGYGYTF. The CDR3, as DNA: TGTGCCAGCAGTCTTGGGGGGACAGGGGGTTATGGCTACACCTTC.

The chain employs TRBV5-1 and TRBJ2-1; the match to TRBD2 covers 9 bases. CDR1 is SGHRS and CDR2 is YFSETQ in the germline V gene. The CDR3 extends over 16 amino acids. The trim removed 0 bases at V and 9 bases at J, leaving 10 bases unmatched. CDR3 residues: CASSLASGISGGEQFF. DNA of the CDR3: TGCGCCAGCAGCTTGGCTAGCGGGATTTCGGGGGGTGAGCAGTTCTTC.

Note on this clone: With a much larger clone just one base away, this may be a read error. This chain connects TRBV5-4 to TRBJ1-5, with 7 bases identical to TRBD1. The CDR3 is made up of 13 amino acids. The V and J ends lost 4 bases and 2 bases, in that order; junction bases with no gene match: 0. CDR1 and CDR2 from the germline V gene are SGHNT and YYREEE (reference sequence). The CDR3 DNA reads TGTGCCAGCAGCACAGGGGGCAATCAGCCCCAGCATTTT. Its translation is CASSTGGNQPQHF.

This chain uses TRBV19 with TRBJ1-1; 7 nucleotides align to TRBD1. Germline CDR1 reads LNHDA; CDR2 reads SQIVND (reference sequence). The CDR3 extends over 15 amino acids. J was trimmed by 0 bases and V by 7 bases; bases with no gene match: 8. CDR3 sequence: CASTPVDRVNTEAFF. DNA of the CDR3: TGTGCCAGTACCCCTGTCGACAGGGTGAACACTGAAGCTTTCTTT.

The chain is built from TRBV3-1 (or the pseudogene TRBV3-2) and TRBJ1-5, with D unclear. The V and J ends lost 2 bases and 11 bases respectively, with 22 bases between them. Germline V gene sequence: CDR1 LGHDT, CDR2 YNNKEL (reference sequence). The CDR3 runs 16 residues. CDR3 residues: CASSQSPFVRRSAQHF. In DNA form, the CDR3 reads TGTGCCAGCAGCCAATCTCCCTTCGTGCGGCGGTCCGCCCAGCATTTT.

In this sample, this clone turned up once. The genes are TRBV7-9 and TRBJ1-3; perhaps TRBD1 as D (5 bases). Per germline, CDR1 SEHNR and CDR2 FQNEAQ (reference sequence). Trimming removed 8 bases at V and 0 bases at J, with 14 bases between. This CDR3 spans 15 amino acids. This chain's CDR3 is CASGLRGSSGNTIYF. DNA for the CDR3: TGTGCCAGCGGCCTAAGGGGAAGCTCTGGAAACACCATATATTTT.

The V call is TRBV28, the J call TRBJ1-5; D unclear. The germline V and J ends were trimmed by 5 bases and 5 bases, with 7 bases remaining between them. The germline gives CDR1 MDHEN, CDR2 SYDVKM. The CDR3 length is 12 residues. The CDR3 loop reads CASSERDQPQHF. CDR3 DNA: TGTGCCAGCAGTGAGAGAGATCAGCCCCAGCATTTT.

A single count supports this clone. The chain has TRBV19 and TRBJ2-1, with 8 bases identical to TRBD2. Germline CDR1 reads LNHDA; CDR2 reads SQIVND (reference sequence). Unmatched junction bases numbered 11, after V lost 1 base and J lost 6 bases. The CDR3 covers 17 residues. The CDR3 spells CASSIGGPSGSLNEQFF. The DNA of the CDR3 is TGTGCCAGTAGTATAGGAGGCCCTAGCGGGTCCCTCAATGAGCAGTTCTTC. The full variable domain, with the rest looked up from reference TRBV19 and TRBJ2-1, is DGGITQSPKYLFRKEGQNVTLSCEQNLNHDAMYWYRQDPGQGLRLIYYSQIVNDFQKGDIAEGYSVSREKKESFPLTVTSAQKNPTAFYLCASSIGGPSGSLNEQFFGPGTRLTVL.

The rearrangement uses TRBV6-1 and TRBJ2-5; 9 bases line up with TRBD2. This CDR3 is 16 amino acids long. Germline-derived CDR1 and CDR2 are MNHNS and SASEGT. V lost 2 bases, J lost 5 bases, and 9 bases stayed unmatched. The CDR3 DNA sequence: TGTGCCAGCAGTGAATGGAGTAGCGGGAGTCTCGAGACCCAGTACTTC. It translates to CASSEWSSGSLETQYF.